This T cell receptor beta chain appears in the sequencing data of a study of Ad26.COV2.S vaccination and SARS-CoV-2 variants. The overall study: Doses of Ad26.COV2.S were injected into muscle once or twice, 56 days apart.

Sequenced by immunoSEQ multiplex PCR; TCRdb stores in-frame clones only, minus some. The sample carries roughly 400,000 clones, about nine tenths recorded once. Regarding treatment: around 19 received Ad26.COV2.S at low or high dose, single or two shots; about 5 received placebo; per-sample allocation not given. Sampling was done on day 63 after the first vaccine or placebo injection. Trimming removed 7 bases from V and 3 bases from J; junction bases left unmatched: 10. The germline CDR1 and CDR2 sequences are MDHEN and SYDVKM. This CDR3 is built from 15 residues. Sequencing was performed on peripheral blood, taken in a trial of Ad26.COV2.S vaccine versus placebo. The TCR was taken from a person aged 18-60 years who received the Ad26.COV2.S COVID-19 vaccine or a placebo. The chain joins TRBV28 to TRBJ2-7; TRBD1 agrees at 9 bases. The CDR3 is CASIGITGGGYEQYF. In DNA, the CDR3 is TGTGCCAGCATTGGGATAACAGGGGGCGGCTACGAGCAGTACTTC. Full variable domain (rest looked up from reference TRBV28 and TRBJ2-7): DVKVTQSSRYLVKRTGEKVFLECVQDMDHENMFWYRQDPGLGLRLIYFSYDVKMKEKGDIPEGYSVSREKKERFSLILESASTNQTSMYLCASIGITGGGYEQYFGPGTRLTVT.